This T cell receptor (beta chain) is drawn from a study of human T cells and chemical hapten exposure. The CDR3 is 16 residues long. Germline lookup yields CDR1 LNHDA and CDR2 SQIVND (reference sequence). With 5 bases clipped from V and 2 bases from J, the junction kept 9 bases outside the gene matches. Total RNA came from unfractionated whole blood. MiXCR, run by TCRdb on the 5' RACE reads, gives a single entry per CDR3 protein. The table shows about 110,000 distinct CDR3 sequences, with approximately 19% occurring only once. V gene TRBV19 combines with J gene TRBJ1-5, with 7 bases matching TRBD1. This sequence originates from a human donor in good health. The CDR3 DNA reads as TGTGCCAGTAGTGGAAGACAGGGAGGGGGCAATCAGCCCCAGCATTTT. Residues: CASSGRQGGGNQPQHF.